This T cell receptor beta chain was retrieved from a study of identical twins (dated by TCRdb to about 2016). About the full investigation: The study deep-sequenced TCR alpha and beta repertoires from monozygotic twins, unrelated adults of various ages and cord blood to test whether fetal clonotypes persist. To rule out contamination, the twin experiments were replicated at different times with different library preparation protocols. General study outcomes and caveats: Because the same donors could not be followed over many years, the conclusions relied on cross-sectional statistical analysis. Out-of-frame TCR alpha sharing in monozygotic twins was systematically underestimated by recombination models, whereas sharing between unrelated individuals was in agreement with the recombination models. Abundant cord blood beta clonotypes carried fewer insertions; young adult naive repertoires showed a weaker similar trend, while memory repertoires showed none. A weaker excess of twin sharing was found in beta out-of-frame sequences because the signal-to-noise ratio was lowered by fewer shared sequences. Invariant T cells such as MAIT and iNKT could partly confound zero-insertion analyses, although diverse VJ usage argued against such confounding for most clonotypes. Out-of-frame TCR alpha sequences shared between twins showed an excess of low generation-probability sequences compared with coincidental sharing between unrelated individuals.

In the germline V gene, CDR1 corresponds to MNHNS and CDR2 to SASEGT. Trimming removed 8 bases from V and 10 bases from J, leaving 23 bases between the germline ends. The CDR3 runs 14 residues from the cysteine to the phenylalanine. Just CDR3 DNA is preserved here, 42 bases in frame from base 1. Libraries came from 5' RACE. Sequencing took place on an Illumina HiSeq 2000. A universal primer binding site was added through template switching, and the final cDNA carried a unique molecular identifier so that TCR cDNA molecules could be counted accurately. Specific primers in the conserved constant-segment region were used to synthesize first-strand cDNA for TCR alpha and beta chains. To control for contamination, every cDNA library was double barcoded, receiving both a SMART-Mk sample barcode and Illumina barcodes. TruSeq adapter sequences and Illumina sample barcodes were added in two successive PCR steps. Sequencing of the TCR alpha and beta cDNA libraries was done on the Illumina HiSeq platform using custom primers. In the authors' own workflow: Raw reads were processed with MiGEC to extract unique molecular identifiers, and MiXCR was used to determine CDR3 positions. Recombination models were inferred per individual with the repgenHMM and IGoR tools using an EM algorithm. Shared clonotype analysis was performed with the tcR package in R, normalizing sharing by the product of cloneset sizes. Out-of-frame nonproductive sequences were analyzed to study raw recombination free of thymic and clonal selection effects. The raw public data were reprocessed by TCRdb itself: fastp quality trimming at Q25, MiXCR clonotype calling, in-frame beta chains only. Each entry merges the rows of one CDR3 protein and shows their most common DNA and genes. The V and J calls shown here were made by TCRdb, not taken from the authors' results. The sample yields approximately 500,000 distinct CDR3 sequences; around 24% were counted once. Of the sample, about 2.7% falls within the top ten clones.

All donors were healthy Caucasians. The twin cohort comprised three pairs of female monozygotic twins, all aged roughly 18 to 30 years. Positive isolation kits from Invitrogen were used to isolate CD4+ and CD8+ T cell populations. Notes on this clonotype: The specificity of this receptor is unknown. The record has no base qualities; no much larger clone is one base away.

The same data also contributed to another study, on T cells expressing NK-cell markers. Per that second paper: About eight donors provided sorted CD3+CD56+NKG2C+, CD3+CD56+NKG2C- and CD3+CD56-NKG2C+ T-cell subsets, whose TCR beta-chain repertoires were profiled. Of the eight sequenced donors, seven were found to be HCMV-seropositive and one was found to be HCMV-seronegative. To restrict sorting to alphabetaTCR-expressing T cells, an anti-gammadeltaTCR antibody was added in several experiments. For several donors, the dominant CD3+CD56+NKG2C+ clonotypes were among the top 10 CD8+ clonotypes and accounted for about 1.0-7.0% of CD8+ T cells. Those dominant clonotypes were again the most abundant among CD3+CD56-NKG2C+ cells in several donors, at about 25-65%. Whether the expanded NKG2C-expressing T cell clones were specific for HCMV antigens remained unclear. Randomly selected healthy volunteers, three men and five women, were used as the eight sequenced donors. To determine HCMV serostatus, a commercial ELISA kit was used to detect HCMV-specific IgG in serum. Reads were demultiplexed and grouped by UMI with MIGEC, and clonotypes were assembled and quantified with MiTCR. To exclude erroneous sequences, only TCR cDNA sequences supported by at least two reads were retained. The tcR package was used for downstream repertoire analysis, and clonotypes were matched across fractions by CDR3 nucleotide sequence plus V segment. VDJmatch was used to annotate antigen specificity against VDJdb, with one amino acid substitution in CDR3 allowed.

Sequences were obtained from CD4+ T cells sorted from blood. The sequence joins TRBV6-1 to TRBJ1-2; matching of 6 bases hints at TRBD1 as the D gene. This receptor was obtained from a young woman in good health. The nucleotide sequence reads as follows: TGTGCCAGCTCCCGGAGGGGGGAGACAGTAGACTACACCTTC. Its protein reads: CASSRRGETVDYTF.